This TCR beta chain was obtained from a study of T cells in Graves' hyperthyroidism and ophthalmopathy. This clonotype was observed many times. The germline CDR1 and CDR2 sequences are SEHNR and FQNEAQ (reference sequence). CDR3 length equals 12 residues. Trimming pared 5 bases from V and 6 bases from J, leaving 10 bases between. Ophthalmopathy cases met thresholds of Clinical Activity Score at least 3, NOSPECS grade at least 4 and duration under 3 months. PBMCs were derived from about 10 ml fresh peripheral blood. RNA transcripts yielded amplified TCR beta CDR3 regions. HTBI primers were employed in a first-round RT-PCR of the TCR CDR3. TCRdb reprocessed the multiplex PCR reads via MiXCR and lists one record per CDR3 protein. The data show hundreds of thousands of distinct CDR3 sequences, with about 14% seen just once and 9.5% to 15% held by the top ten.

The specimen was blood. The TCR was taken from a woman in her fifties or sixties with Graves' ophthalmopathy. The gene calls are TRBV7-9 and TRBJ1-2; D remains unclear. CDR3 sequence reads: CASSTGVNGYTF. CDR3 coding DNA: TGTGCCAGCAGCACGGGCGTGAATGGCTACACCTTC.